This TCR beta chain was sequenced during a study of blood T cells in healthy people across ages. Using a J-beta primer mix together with a sample-barcoded 5' primer, a second PCR was run for 7 to 11 cycles. Each CDR3 protein is one row after TCRdb ran MiXCR on the 5' RACE reads. Counted here are approximately 800,000 distinct CDR3 sequences, about 59% occurring once; the ten biggest clones make up approximately 30%. This CDR3 has 15 amino acids. Trimming shortened V by 1 base and J by 5 bases, and 14 bases separated the two germline ends. CDR1 and CDR2 (germline): MGHRA, YSYEKL. The TCR sequence derives from a man younger than 45 in good health. Source material: blood. The chain carries TRBV4-1 and TRBJ2-5; D may match TRBD1 or TRBD2 (5 bases each). The CDR3 protein is CASSQGGSVGETQYF. The CDR3 DNA follows: TGCGCCAGCAGCCAAGGGGGGTCCGTTGGGGAGACCCAGTACTTC.